This TCR beta chain was profiled in a study of glioma-infiltrating T cells. Amplification of TCR alpha and beta CDR3 regions from RNA used iRepertoire nested multiplex PCR. One-step reverse transcription and amplification started from approximately 100-400 ng of tissue mRNA or PBMC total RNA. A single record per CDR3 protein comes from TCRdb applying MiXCR to the multiplex PCR reads. The repertoire holds some 93,000 distinct CDR3 sequences, around 42% seen once, with 35% to 40% in the top ten. This clonotype showed up many times. Its antigen remains unknown. General study results and limits: Tissue and blood shared very few CDR3 sequences. Tissue-blood divergence was below expectation in non-neoplastic patients, above in gliomas.

This CDR3 region has 14 residues. V shed 4 bases and J shed 5 bases, with 14 bases lying between them. Germline V gene sequence: CDR1 MNHEY, CDR2 SVGEGT. The sequencing input was glioma tissue, nonneoplastic brain tissue, or PBMCs (not recorded which). This clonotype originated in a human donor with low-grade glioma or glioblastoma, undergoing nonglioma brain surgery, or in good health (not recorded which). The chain couples TRBV6-2 or TRBV6-3 to TRBJ2-5; TRBD1 is a possible D gene (7 bases). This CDR3 reads CASSFSRGVETQYF. The CDR3, as DNA: TGTGCCAGCAGTTTCAGCAGGGGGGTCGAGACCCAGTACTTC.